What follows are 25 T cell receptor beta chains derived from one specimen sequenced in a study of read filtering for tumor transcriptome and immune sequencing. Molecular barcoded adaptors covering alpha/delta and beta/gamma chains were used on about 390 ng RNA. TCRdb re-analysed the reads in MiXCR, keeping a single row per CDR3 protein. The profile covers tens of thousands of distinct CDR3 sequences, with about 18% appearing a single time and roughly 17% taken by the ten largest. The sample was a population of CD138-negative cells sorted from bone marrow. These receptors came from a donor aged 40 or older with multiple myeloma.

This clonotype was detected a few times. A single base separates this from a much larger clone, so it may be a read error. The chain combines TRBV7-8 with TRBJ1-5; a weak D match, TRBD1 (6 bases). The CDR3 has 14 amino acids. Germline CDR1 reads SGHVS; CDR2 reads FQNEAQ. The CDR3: CASSLGQGYQPQRF. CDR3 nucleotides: TGTGCCAGCAGCTTAGGGCAGGGGTATCAGCCCCAGCGTTTT.

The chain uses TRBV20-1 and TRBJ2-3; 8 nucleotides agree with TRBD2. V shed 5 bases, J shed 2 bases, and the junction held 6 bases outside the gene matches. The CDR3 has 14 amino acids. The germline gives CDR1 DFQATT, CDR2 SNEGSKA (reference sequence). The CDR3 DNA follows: TGCAGTGCTTCTACTAGCGGATACACAGATACGCAGTATTTT. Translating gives CSASTSGYTDTQYF.

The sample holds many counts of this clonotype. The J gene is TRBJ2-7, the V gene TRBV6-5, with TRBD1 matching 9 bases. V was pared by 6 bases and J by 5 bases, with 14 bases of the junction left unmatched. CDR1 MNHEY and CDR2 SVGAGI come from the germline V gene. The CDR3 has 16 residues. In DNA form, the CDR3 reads TGTGCCAGCAGCTCCCCCAGGGGGACAGGGCTCCACGAGCAGTACTTC. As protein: CASSSPRGTGLHEQYF.

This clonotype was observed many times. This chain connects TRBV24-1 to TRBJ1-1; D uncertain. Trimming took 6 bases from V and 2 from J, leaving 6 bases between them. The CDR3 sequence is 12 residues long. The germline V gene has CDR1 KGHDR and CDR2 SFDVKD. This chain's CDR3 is CATSKGNTEAFF. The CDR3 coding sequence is TGTGCCACCAGTAAGGGCAACACTGAAGCTTTCTTT.

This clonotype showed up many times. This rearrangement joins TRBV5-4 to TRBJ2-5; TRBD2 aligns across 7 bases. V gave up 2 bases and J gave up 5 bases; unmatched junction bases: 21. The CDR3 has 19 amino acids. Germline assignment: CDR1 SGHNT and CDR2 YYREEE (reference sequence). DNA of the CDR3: TGTGCCAGCAGCTTATTCAGGTTCGGGGCTAGCGGCCTTGCGGAGACCCAGTACTTC. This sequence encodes CASSLFRFGASGLAETQYF.

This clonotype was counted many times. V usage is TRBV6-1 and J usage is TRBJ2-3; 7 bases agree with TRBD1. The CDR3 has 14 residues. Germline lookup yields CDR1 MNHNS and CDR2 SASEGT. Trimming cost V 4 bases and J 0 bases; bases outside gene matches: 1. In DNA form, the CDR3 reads TGTGCCAGCAGTGGGACAGGAAGCACAGATACGCAGTATTTT. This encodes CASSGTGSTDTQYF.

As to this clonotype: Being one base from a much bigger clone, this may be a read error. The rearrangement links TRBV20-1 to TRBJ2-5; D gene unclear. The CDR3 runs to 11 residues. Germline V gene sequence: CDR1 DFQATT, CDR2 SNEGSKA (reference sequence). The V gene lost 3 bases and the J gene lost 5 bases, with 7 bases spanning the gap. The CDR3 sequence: CSASWVETQYF. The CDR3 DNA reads TGCAGTGCTAGTTGGGTGGAGACCCAGTACTTC.

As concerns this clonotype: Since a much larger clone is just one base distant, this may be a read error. CDR3 nucleotide sequence: TGTGCATCCGGCAGGATTGACACCGGGGAGCTGTCTTTT. Translation gives CASGRIDTGELSF. V is TRBV19 and J is TRBJ2-2, with D possibly being TRBD2 (5 bases). Germline V gene data show CDR1 as LNHDA and CDR2 as SQIVND (reference sequence). The CDR3 has 13 residues.

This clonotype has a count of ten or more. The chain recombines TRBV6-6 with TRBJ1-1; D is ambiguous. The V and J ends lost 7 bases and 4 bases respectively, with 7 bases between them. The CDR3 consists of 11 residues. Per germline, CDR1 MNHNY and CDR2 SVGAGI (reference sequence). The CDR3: CASTSTTEAFF. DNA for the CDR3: TGTGCCAGCACCTCAACCACTGAAGCTTTCTTT.

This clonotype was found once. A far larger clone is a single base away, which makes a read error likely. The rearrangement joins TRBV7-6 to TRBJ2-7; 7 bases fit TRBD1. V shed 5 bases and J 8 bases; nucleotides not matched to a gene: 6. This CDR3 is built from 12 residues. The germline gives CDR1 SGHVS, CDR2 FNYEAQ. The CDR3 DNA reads TGTGCCAGCAGCCCAGGGGGTGGTAAGCAGTACTTC. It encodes CASSPGGGKQYF.

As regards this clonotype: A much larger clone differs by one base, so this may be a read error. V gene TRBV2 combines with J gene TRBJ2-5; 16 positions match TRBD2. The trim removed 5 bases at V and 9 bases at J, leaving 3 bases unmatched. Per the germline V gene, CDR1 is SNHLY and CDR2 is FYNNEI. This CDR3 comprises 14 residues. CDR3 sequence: CASSSGTSGGAQYF. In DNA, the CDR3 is TGTGCCAGCAGTTCCGGGACTAGCGGGGGGGCCCAGTACTTC.

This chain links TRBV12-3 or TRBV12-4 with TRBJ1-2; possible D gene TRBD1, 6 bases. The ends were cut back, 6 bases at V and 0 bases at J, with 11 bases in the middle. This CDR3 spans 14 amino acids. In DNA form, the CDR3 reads TGTGCCAGCAGCCTGACAGGAGCTAACTATGGCTACACCTTC. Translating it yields CASSLTGANYGYTF.

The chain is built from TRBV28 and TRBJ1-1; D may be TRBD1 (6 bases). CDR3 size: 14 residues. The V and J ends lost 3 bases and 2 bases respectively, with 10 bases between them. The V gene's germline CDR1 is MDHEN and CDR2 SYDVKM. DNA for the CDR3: TGTGCCAGCAGTTTCTCAGGGGTTAACACTGAAGCTTTCTTT. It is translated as CASSFSGVNTEAFF.

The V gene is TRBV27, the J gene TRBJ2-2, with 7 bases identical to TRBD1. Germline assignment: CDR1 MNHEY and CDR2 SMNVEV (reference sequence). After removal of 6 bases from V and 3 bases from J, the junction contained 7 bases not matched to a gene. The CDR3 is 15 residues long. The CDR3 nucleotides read TGTGCCAGCAGCTTACAGGGGCTGGACACCGGGGAGCTGTTTTTT. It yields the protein CASSLQGLDTGELFF.

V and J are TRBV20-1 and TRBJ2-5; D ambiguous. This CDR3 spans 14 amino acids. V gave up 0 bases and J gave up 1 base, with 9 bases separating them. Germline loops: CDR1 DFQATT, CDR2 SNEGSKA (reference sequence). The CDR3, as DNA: TGCAGTGCTAGAGATTCCGGGCTCCAAGAGACCCAGTACTTC. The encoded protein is CSARDSGLQETQYF.

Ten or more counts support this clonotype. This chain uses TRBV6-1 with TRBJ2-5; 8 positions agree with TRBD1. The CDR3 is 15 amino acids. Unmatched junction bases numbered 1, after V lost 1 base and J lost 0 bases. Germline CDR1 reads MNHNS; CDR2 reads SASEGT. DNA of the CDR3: TGTGCCAGCAGTGAAGAGGGACAGGACCAAGAGACCCAGTACTTC. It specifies CASSEEGQDQETQYF.

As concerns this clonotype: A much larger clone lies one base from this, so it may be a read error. CDR3 sequence: CVSTAPRDYNSYNEQFF. CDR3 nucleotide sequence: TGTGTCAGCACCGCTCCTAGGGACTACAACTCCTACAATGAGCAGTTCTTC. V and J are TRBV27 and TRBJ2-1, with TRBD2 identical over 7 bases. The CDR3 consists of 17 residues. Per germline, CDR1 MNHEY and CDR2 SMNVEV (reference sequence).

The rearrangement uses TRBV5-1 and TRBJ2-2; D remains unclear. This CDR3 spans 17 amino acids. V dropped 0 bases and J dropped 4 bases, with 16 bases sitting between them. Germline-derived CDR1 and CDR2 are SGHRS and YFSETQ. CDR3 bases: TGCGCCAGCAGCTTGGTTTTACTCCCCAAAACCACCGGGGAGCTGTTTTTT. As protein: CASSLVLLPKTTGELFF.

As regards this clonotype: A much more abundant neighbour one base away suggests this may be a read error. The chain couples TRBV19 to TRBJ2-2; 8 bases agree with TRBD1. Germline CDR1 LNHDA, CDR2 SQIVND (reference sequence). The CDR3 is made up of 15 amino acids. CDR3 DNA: TGTGCCAGTAGAGGGACAGGACAGAACGCCGGGGAGCTGTTTTTT. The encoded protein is CASRGTGQNAGELFF.

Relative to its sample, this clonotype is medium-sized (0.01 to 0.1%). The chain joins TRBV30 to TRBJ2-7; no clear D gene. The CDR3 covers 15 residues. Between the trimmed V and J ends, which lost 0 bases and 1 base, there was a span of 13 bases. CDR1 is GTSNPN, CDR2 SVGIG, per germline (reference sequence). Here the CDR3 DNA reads TGTGCCTGGAGTGTGTCGTCAGGTCCTTCCTACGAGCAGTACTTC. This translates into CAWSVSSGPSYEQYF.

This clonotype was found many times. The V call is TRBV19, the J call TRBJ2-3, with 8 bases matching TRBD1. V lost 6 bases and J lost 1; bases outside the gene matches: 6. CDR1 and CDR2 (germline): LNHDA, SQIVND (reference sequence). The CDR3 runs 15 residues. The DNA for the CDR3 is TGTGCCAGTAGCCCCGCGGGACAGGGCACAGATACGCAGTATTTT. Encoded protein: CASSPAGQGTDTQYF.

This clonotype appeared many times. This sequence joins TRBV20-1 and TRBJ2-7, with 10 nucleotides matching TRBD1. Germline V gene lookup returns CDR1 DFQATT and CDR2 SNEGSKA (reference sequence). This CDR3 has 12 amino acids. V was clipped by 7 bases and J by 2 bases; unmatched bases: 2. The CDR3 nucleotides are TGCAGTGGGGGACAGGGGACCTACGAGCAGTACTTC. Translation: CSGGQGTYEQYF.

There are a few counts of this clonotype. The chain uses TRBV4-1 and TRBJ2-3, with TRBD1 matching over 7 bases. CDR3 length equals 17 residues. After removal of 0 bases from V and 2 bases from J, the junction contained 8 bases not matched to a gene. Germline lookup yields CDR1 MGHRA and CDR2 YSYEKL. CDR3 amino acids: CASSQDSGQASTDTQYF. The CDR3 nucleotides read TGCGCCAGCAGCCAAGATTCTGGACAGGCCTCCACAGATACGCAGTATTTT.

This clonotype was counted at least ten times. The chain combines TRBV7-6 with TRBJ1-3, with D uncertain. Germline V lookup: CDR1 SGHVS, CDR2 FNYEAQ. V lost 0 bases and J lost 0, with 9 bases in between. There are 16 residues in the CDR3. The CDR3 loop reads CASSLAILGSGNTIYF. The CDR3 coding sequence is TGTGCCAGCAGCTTAGCCATATTAGGCTCTGGAAACACCATATATTTT. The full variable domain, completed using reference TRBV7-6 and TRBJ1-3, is GAGVSQSPRYKVTKRGQDVALRCDPISGHVSLYWYRQALGQGPEFLTYFNYEAQQDKSGLPNDRFSAERPEGSISTLTIQRTEQRDSAMYRCASSLAILGSGNTIYFGEGSWLTVV.

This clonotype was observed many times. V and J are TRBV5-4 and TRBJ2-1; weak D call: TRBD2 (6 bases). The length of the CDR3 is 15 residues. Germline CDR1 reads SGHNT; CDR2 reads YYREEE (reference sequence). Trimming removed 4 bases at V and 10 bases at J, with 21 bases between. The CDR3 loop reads CASSTLADYEGEQFF. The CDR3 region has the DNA TGTGCCAGCAGCACTTTAGCGGACTACGAGGGCGAGCAGTTCTTC.